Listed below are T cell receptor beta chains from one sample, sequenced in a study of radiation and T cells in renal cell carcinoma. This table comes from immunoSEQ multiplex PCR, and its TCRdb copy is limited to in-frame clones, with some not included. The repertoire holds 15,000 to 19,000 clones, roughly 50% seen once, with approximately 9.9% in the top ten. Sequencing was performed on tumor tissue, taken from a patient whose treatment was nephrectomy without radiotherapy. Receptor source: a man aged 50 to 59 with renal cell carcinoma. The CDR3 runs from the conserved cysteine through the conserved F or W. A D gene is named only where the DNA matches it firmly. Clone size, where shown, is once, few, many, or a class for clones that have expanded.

TGTGCCAGCAGCTATGCGGGGGGCAATCAGCCCCAGCATTTT	CASSYAGGNQPQHF	TRBV7-2	TRBJ1-5	few	-
TGTGCCAGACAGGGGGTAATCTCTGGGGCCAACGTCCTGACTTTC	CARQGVISGANVLTF	TRBV2	TRBJ2-6	-	TRBD1
TGTGCCTGGGAGCAAGAGGGGCTTTTGGAGACCCAGTACTTC	CAWEQEGLLETQYF	TRBV30	TRBJ2-5	-	-
TGTGCCAGCAGCGTTAGCGGGAGGCAAGAGACCCAGTACTTC	CASSVSGRQETQYF	TRBV7-2	TRBJ2-5	-	TRBD2
TGTGCCAGCAGCTTACCCGGTAGCGGGAGGGCCGTAAATGAGCAGTTCTTC	CASSLPGSGRAVNEQFF	TRBV7-9	TRBJ2-1	few	TRBD2
TGTGCCAGTAGAAAAGACGACTCCTACGAGCAGTACTTC	CASRKDDSYEQYF	TRBV19	TRBJ2-7	-	-
TGTGCCAGCAGACCCCCCAGGGGAGCGGGCGAAGCCTACGAGCAGTACTTC	CASRPPRGAGEAYEQYF	TRBV7-2	TRBJ2-7	few	-
TGTGCCAGCAGCCCCCTAGGCTCCTACGAGCAGTACTTC	CASSPLGSYEQYF	TRBV11-3	TRBJ2-7	-	-
TGTGCCGGAAGACAGGGGAAGTTCACCGGGGAGCTGTTTTTT	CAGRQGKFTGELFF	TRBV6-1	TRBJ2-2	-	TRBD1
TGCGCCAGCAGTGAGTTCGAATCCTACGAGCAGTACTTC	CASSEFESYEQYF	TRBV10-2	TRBJ2-7	medium-sized	-
TGTGCCAGTCATCCCCAGGACAGGGGAAACGATACGCAGTATTTT	CASHPQDRGNDTQYF	TRBV19	TRBJ2-3	-	TRBD1
TGTGCCAGCAGCTTGGGGGTCGGCGAGCAGTACTTC	CASSLGVGEQYF	TRBV5-6	TRBJ2-7	-	-
TGCGCCAGCAGCTTGGGGGAATACACCGGGGAGCTGTTTTTT	CASSLGEYTGELFF	TRBV5-1	TRBJ2-2	-	-
TGTGCCAGCAGGGCCCGGGTGAATCAGCCCCAGCATTTT	CASRARVNQPQHF	TRBV2	TRBJ1-5	few	-
TGTGCCAGTAGTGCCTCCTCCGAGCTCTACGAGCAGTACTTC	CASSASSELYEQYF	TRBV19	TRBJ2-7	-	-
TGTGCCAGCACCCAGGGGGGGGCGAACTATGGCTACACCTTC	CASTQGGANYGYTF	TRBV6-5	TRBJ1-2	few	TRBD1
TGCGCCAGCAGCCCAGGACAGGGGGGCCTCTACGAGCAGTACTTC	CASSPGQGGLYEQYF	TRBV5-1	TRBJ2-7	few	TRBD1
TGTGCCAGCAGCTTAGGGGTTAATGGCGAGCAGTACTTC	CASSLGVNGEQYF	TRBV7-8	TRBJ2-7	-	-
TGCGCCAGCAGCTCCTCTCGAGCGGGGGGGCAAGAGACCCAGTACTTC	CASSSSRAGGQETQYF	TRBV5-1	TRBJ2-5	-	TRBD2
TGTGCCAGCAGAGGGACTAGCACCGGGGAGCTGTTTTTT	CASRGTSTGELFF	TRBV2	TRBJ2-2	-	TRBD2
TGTGCCAGTAGACTCCAGGGTAGGGCTGGCTACGAGCAGTACTTC	CASRLQGRAGYEQYF	TRBV6-1	TRBJ2-7	-	-
TGTGCCAGCAGTGAAGCAAAGGGATCCTACGAGCAGTACTTC	CASSEAKGSYEQYF	TRBV2	TRBJ2-7	-	-
TGTGCCAGCAGCCAAGAGGTCCGACAGGGTGGTCAGCCCCAGCATTTT	CASSQEVRQGGQPQHF	TRBV4-2	TRBJ1-5	-	TRBD1
TGTGCCAGCAGCGTGGGGACAGGGGTCCAAGAGACCCAGTACTTC	CASSVGTGVQETQYF	TRBV5-5	TRBJ2-5	-	TRBD1
TGTGCCAGCAGCTCGTACGTTGGAGAGACCCAGTACTTC	CASSSYVGETQYF	TRBV27	TRBJ2-5	large	-
TGTGCCAGCAGCTTCCTCGGGGATGCCTACGAGCAGTACTTC	CASSFLGDAYEQYF	TRBV6-5	TRBJ2-7	-	-
TGTGCCAGCAGCACCCGACAGGAGTCATACTCTGGGGCCAACGTCCTGACTTTC	CASSTRQESYSGANVLTF	TRBV21-1	TRBJ2-6	-	-
TGCGCCAGCAGCCCCAACAGTCCTAGCACAGATACGCAGTATTTT	CASSPNSPSTDTQYF	TRBV5-1	TRBJ2-3	-	-
TGTGCCAGCAGCGCCTCACTTTACATGAACACTGAAGCTTTCTTT	CASSASLYMNTEAFF	TRBV9	TRBJ1-1	-	-
TGTGCCACCAGCAGATTAGACAGGGCCGGCACCGGGGAGCTGTTTTTT	CATSRLDRAGTGELFF	TRBV15	TRBJ2-2	-	TRBD1
TGTGCCAGCAGGTCCCGCTACGAGCAGTACTTC	CASRSRYEQYF	TRBV6-5	TRBJ2-7	-	-
TGTGCCAGCAGCACTCTCCAGGGAGGGGGAAACATTCAGTACTTC	CASSTLQGGGNIQYF	TRBV9	TRBJ2-4	-	-
TGTGCCAGCAGCTCGGGACGGAGCTCCTACGAGCAGTACTTC	CASSSGRSSYEQYF	TRBV7-9	TRBJ2-7	-	-
TGTGCCTGGAGATCAGGGGGTACGAACACCGGGGAGCTGTTTTTT	CAWRSGGTNTGELFF	TRBV30	TRBJ2-2	-	TRBD1
TGTGCCAGCAGCCGCAGACAGGTTTCCACCGGGGAGCTGTTTTTT	CASSRRQVSTGELFF	TRBV14	TRBJ2-2	-	-
TGCGCCAGCAGCTTGGGCGGGGCCTCGCGGGAGACCCAGTACTTC	CASSLGGASRETQYF	TRBV5-1	TRBJ2-5	-	-